This T cell receptor (beta chain) was found in a study of spatial heterogeneity in lung cancer. Germline-derived CDR1 and CDR2 are SGHAT and FQNNGV. CDR3 length equals 17 residues. The ends lost 5 bases at V and 3 bases at J; junction bases unmatched: 13. MiXCR, run by TCRdb on the 5' RACE reads, gives a single entry per CDR3 protein. Of tens of thousands of distinct CDR3 sequences in the sample, roughly 12% were seen once. As to time point: sample taken at primary tumor resection. Unsorted samples of tumor, nontumor lung or frozen PBMC had their whole RNA sequenced. Donation came from around 72 patients with untreated early-stage non-small cell lung cancer.

The chain is built from TRBV11-2 and TRBJ1-1; 9 nucleotides match TRBD1. The sample consisted of PBMCs, taken at surgery. This clonotype was obtained from a male donor with early-stage non-small cell lung cancer. CDR3 sequence reads: CASSANRGHRGYTEAFF. The CDR3 DNA sequence: TGTGCCAGCAGCGCTAACAGGGGGCATAGGGGTTACACTGAAGCTTTCTTT.